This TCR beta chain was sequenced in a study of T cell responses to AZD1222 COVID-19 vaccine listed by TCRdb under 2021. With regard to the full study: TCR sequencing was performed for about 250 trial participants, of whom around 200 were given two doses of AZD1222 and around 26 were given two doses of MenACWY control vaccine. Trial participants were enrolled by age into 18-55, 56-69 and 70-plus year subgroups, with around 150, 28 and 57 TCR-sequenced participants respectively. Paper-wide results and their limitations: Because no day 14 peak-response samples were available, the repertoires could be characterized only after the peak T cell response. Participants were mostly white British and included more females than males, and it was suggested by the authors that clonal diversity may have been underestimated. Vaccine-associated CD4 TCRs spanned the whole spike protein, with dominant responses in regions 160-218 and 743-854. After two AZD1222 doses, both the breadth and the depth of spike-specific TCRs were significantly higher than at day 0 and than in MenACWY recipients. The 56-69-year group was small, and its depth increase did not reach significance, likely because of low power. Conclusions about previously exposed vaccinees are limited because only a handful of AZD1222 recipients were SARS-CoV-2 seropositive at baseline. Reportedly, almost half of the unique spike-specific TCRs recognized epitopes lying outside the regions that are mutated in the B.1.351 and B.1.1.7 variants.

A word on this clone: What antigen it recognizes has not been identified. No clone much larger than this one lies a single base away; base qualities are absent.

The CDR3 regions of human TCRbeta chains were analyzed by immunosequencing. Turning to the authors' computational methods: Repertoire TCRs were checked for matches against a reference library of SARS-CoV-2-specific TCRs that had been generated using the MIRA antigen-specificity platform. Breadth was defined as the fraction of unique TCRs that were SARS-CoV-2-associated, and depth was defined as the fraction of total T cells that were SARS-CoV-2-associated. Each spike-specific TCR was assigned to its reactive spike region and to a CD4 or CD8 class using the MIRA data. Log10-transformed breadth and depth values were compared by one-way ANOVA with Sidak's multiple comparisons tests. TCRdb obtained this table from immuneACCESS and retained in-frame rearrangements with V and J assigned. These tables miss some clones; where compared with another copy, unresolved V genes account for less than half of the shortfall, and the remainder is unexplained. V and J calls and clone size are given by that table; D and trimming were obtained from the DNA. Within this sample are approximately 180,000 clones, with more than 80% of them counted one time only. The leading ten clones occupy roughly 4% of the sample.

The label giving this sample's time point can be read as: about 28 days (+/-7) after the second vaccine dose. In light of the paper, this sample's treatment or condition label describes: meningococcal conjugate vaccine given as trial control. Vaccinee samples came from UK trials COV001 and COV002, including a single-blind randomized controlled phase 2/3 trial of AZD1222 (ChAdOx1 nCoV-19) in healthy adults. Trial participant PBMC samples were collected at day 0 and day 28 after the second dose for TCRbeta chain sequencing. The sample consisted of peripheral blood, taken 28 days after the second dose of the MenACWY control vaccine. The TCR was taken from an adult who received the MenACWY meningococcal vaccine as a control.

In nucleotide form, the sequence is TGTGCCTGGAGTGTAGGGACCCTCTCAAACTATGGCTACACCTTC. Translated, it gives CAWSVGTLSNYGYTF. The chain links TRBV30 with TRBJ1-2, and the D gene may be TRBD1, 5 bases matching. Reading from cysteine to phenylalanine, the CDR3 counts 15 amino acids. The sequence is cut down to CDR3 DNA, 45 bases in frame from base 1. Sequences GTSNPN (CDR1) and SVGIG (CDR2) are obtained from the germline V gene (reference sequence). The trim is 0 bases for V and 2 bases for J, with a gap of 13 bases between the germline ends. Reference TRBV30 and TRBJ1-2 proteins supply the regions before and after the CDR3; the full variable domain is: SQTIHQWPATLVQPVGSPLSLECTVEGTSNPNLYWYRQAAGRGLQLLFYSVGIGQISSEVPQNLSASRPQDRQFILSSKKLLLSDSGFYLCAWSVGTLSNYGYTFGSGTRLTVV.